Shown below are 22 T cell receptor beta chains from a single sample sequenced in a study of T cells after yellow fever vaccination. TCRdb redid the calling of the 5' RACE reads with MiXCR, one entry per CDR3 protein. Of around 49,000 distinct CDR3 sequences detected, 6% to 7% appear once; the ten largest clones hold 15%. The input for sequencing was CD8+ T cells not binding an NS4B(214-222) dextramer, sorted from PBMCs, taken 45 days after the yellow fever booster vaccination. All receptors derive from a young man who received the YFV17D yellow fever vaccine.

The V gene is TRBV18, the J gene TRBJ1-4; D remains unclear. Trimming took 2 bases from V and 6 from J, leaving 10 bases between them. Looked up from germline, CDR1 is KGHSH and CDR2 is LQKENI. The CDR3 length is 14 residues. The CDR3 sequence is CASSPTEADEKLFF. The CDR3 coding sequence is TGTGCCAGCTCACCAACAGAAGCGGATGAAAAACTGTTTTTT.

This clonotype was seen many times. The rearrangement uses TRBV15 and TRBJ2-2; TRBD2 matches 7 bases. Germline loops: CDR1 LNHNV, CDR2 YYDKDF (reference sequence). The V gene end was trimmed by 11 bases and the J gene end by 5 bases; junction bases not matched to a gene: 17. The CDR3 spans 16 residues. The CDR3 spells CAYGGLAEDGTGELFF. The CDR3 DNA sequence: TGTGCCTACGGTGGGCTAGCGGAGGATGGGACCGGGGAGCTGTTTTTT.

This clonotype was detected ten times or more. The chain couples TRBV30 to TRBJ2-1; 8 bases line up with TRBD2. V lost 1 base, J lost 8 bases, and 1 base stayed unmatched. This CDR3 has 12 residues. Per the germline V gene, CDR1 is GTSNPN and CDR2 is SVGIG (reference sequence). The CDR3, as DNA: TGTGCCTGGAGTGCGGGGGGGCATGAGCAGTTCTTC. Protein product: CAWSAGGHEQFF.

This clonotype was seen many times. This chain connects TRBV27 to TRBJ2-1; 11 bases align to TRBD2. There are 16 residues in the CDR3. V lost 10 bases, J lost 5 bases, and 13 bases stayed unmatched. Germline CDR1 is MNHEY and CDR2 is SMNVEV (reference sequence). Written as DNA, the CDR3 is TGTGCCACCACCGCTACCGGGACTAGCGGTGACAATGAGCAGTTCTTC. It translates to CATTATGTSGDNEQFF.

At least ten counts were recorded for this clonotype. The chain recombines TRBV30 with TRBJ2-1; D is unclear. Between the trimmed V and J ends, which lost 5 bases and 0 bases, there was a span of 8 bases. This CDR3 comprises 13 residues. Germline-derived CDR1 and CDR2 are GTSNPN and SVGIG (reference sequence). CDR3 in DNA: TGTGCCTGGGGCAGGTTCTCCTACAATGAGCAGTTCTTC. Its protein is CAWGRFSYNEQFF.

This clonotype occurred many times. This chain connects TRBV7-2 to TRBJ2-1; D gene ambiguous. Trimming shortened V by 3 bases and J by 6 bases, and 15 bases separated the two germline ends. The CDR3 loop spans 15 amino acids. From germline, CDR1 is SGHTA and CDR2 FQGNSA. Written as DNA, the CDR3 is TGTGCCAGCAGCTTCTTAGTGGCCCTGGGCAATGAGCAGTTCTTC. The encoded protein is CASSFLVALGNEQFF. The whole variable domain, remainder taken from reference TRBV7-2 and TRBJ2-1, is GAGVSQSPSNKVTEKGKDVELRCDPISGHTALYWYRQSLGQGLEFLIYFQGNSAPDKSGLPSDRFSAERTGGSVSTLTIQRTQQEDSAVYLCASSFLVALGNEQFFGPGTRLTVL.

Note on this clonotype: A much larger clone differs by one base, so this may be a read error. V gene TRBV11-2 combines with J gene TRBJ1-3, with D unclear. Germline V gene data show CDR1 as SGHAT and CDR2 as FQNNGV. The CDR3 extends over 15 amino acids. CDR3: CASSLDSGSGNTVYF. CDR3 coding DNA: TGTGCCAGCAGCTTAGACTCCGGGTCTGGAAACACCGTATATTTT.

This clonotype was detected ten times or more. This chain uses TRBV7-9 with TRBJ2-7; TRBD2 matches 7 bases. The CDR3 sequence is 13 residues long. V dropped 8 bases and J dropped 0; count of bases not matched to a gene: 4. Germline assignment: CDR1 SEHNR and CDR2 FQNEAQ (reference sequence). This CDR3 reads CASGASGSYEQYF. CDR3 DNA sequence: TGTGCCAGCGGGGCTAGCGGCTCCTACGAGCAGTACTTC.

This clonotype was detected many times. V and J are TRBV5-1 and TRBJ2-3; TRBD2 aligns across 9 bases. Unmatched junction bases numbered 20, after V lost 4 bases and J lost 2 bases. The CDR3 loop spans 20 amino acids. Per the germline V gene, CDR1 is SGHRS and CDR2 is YFSETQ. The CDR3 bases are TGCGCCAGCAGCAACTCTTCTCTCAAACTAGCGGGTTTCCACACAGATACGCAGTATTTT. It translates to CASSNSSLKLAGFHTDTQYF.

This clonotype was seen ten or more times. The chain employs TRBV12-3 or TRBV12-4 and TRBJ1-2; no firm D call. The CDR3 is 13 residues long. The germline V and J ends were trimmed by 11 bases and 2 bases, with 15 bases remaining between them. The CDR3 bases are TGTGCCTCTAGAAGTGCCACCAACTATGGCTACACCTTC. The encoded protein is CASRSATNYGYTF.

The chain is built from TRBV2 and TRBJ1-4; possibly TRBD1 for D (5 bases). The V gene's germline CDR1 is SNHLY and CDR2 FYNNEI. The CDR3 covers 15 residues. The germline V and J ends were trimmed by 4 bases and 10 bases, with 19 bases remaining between them. The CDR3 DNA reads as TGTGCCAGCAGTGGGGTGGGACCGGCAAGAGCAAAACTGTTTTTT. This sequence encodes CASSGVGPARAKLFF.

At least ten counts were recorded for this clonotype. The J gene is TRBJ2-5, the V gene TRBV29-1; TRBD2 matches 13 bases. Germline loops: CDR1 SQVTM, CDR2 ANQGSEA. V gave up 8 bases and J gave up 4 bases; unmatched junction bases: 13. The CDR3 totals 16 residues. The DNA of the CDR3 is TGCAGCCCTTCCGGGACTAGCGGGACTGAGGGAGAGACCCAGTACTTC. Protein sequence: CSPSGTSGTEGETQYF.

This clonotype occurred a few times. This rearrangement joins TRBV19 to TRBJ1-2; the D gene is possibly TRBD1 (6 bases). Deletions cut 4 bases from V and 3 bases from J, with 12 bases between. Germline CDR1 reads LNHDA; CDR2 reads SQIVND (reference sequence). This CDR3 spans 14 amino acids. For the CDR3, the DNA is TGTGCCAGTAGTACTTCGGCAGGGGACTATGGCTACACCTTC. Translated, it gives CASSTSAGDYGYTF.

This clonotype occurred many times. J is TRBJ2-7 and V is TRBV5-6; D is perhaps TRBD2 (6 bases). CDR1 is SGHDT, CDR2 YYEEEE, per germline. The CDR3 is 15 amino acids. Trimming removed 3 bases at V and 6 bases at J, with 19 bases between. The chain's CDR3 is CASSSDYDRVGEQYF. CDR3 nucleotide sequence: TGTGCCAGCAGCTCGGACTACGACCGAGTGGGCGAGCAGTACTTC.

This clonotype came up many times. This chain uses TRBV13 with TRBJ2-2, with 8 bases matching TRBD2. J lost 7 bases, V lost 4 bases, and 8 bases had no gene match. The length of the CDR3 is 15 residues. Germline CDR1 PRHDT, CDR2 FYEKMQ (reference sequence). DNA of the CDR3: TGTGCCAGCAGCTACAGCGGGAGCCGAGGCGGGGAGCTGTTTTTT. Residues: CASSYSGSRGGELFF.

The V call is TRBV28, the J call TRBJ2-7; TRBD1 agrees at 8 bases. Germline CDR1 reads MDHEN; CDR2 reads SYDVKM. The CDR3 covers 14 residues. After removal of 6 bases from V and 6 bases from J, the junction contained 10 bases not matched to a gene. Here the CDR3 reads CASRLRDRTIEQYF. The CDR3 bases are TGTGCCAGCAGATTAAGGGACAGGACCATCGAGCAGTACTTC. The variable domain in full, with the rest retrieved from reference TRBV28 and TRBJ2-7, is DVKVTQSSRYLVKRTGEKVFLECVQDMDHENMFWYRQDPGLGLRLIYFSYDVKMKEKGDIPEGYSVSREKKERFSLILESASTNQTSMYLCASRLRDRTIEQYFGPGTRLTVT.

This clonotype was observed many times. The chain couples TRBV5-8 to TRBJ2-3; the match to TRBD2 covers 10 bases. The CDR3 spans 14 residues. CDR1 SGHTS and CDR2 YDEGEE come from the germline V gene. The CDR3 here is CVRGRLAGADTQYF. DNA of the CDR3: TGTGTCCGCGGACGGCTAGCGGGAGCAGATACGCAGTATTTT. Drawing the rest from reference TRBV5-8 and TRBJ2-3, the complete variable domain is EAGVTQSPTHLIKTRGQQATLRCSPISGHTSVYWYQQALGLGLQFLLWYDEGEERNRGNFPPRFSGRQFPNYSSELNVNALELEDSALYLCVRGRLAGADTQYFGPGTRLTVL.

Ten or more counts support this clonotype. The V gene is TRBV7-2, the J gene TRBJ2-7; D tentatively fits TRBD1 or TRBD2 (6 bases each). The CDR3 consists of 16 residues. Germline CDR1 and CDR2: SGHTA and FQGNSA. V dropped 1 base and J dropped 2 bases, with 15 bases sitting between them. The CDR3 spells CASSLGVQGGTYEQYF. In nucleotides, the CDR3 is TGTGCCAGCAGCTTAGGGGTACAAGGGGGGACCTACGAGCAGTACTTC.

This clonotype turned up a few times. The V call is TRBV16, the J call TRBJ2-1; D is ambiguous. Germline V gene data show CDR1 as KGHSY and CDR2 as FQNENV. The CDR3 is made up of 16 amino acids. Trimming took off 0 bases at V and 4 bases at J, with 13 bases between the two ends. The DNA for the CDR3 is TGTGCCAGCAGCCAATCGCCACCCATGGGGTACAATGAGCAGTTCTTC. Translation: CASSQSPPMGYNEQFF.

This clonotype was counted many times. This sequence joins TRBV2 and TRBJ2-6; a weak D match, TRBD1 (6 bases). Trimming removed 6 bases from V and 5 bases from J, with 14 bases in between. The CDR3 extends over 15 amino acids. CDR1 SNHLY and CDR2 FYNNEI come from the germline V gene. In DNA, the CDR3 is TGTGCCAGCAGGACCCAGGGGCGCTGGGCCAACGTCCTGACTTTC. Amino acid sequence: CASRTQGRWANVLTF.

This clonotype has a count of ten or more. The chain uses TRBV6-2 or TRBV6-3 and TRBJ2-7; the D gene could be TRBD1 or TRBD2 (5 bases each). The CDR3 contains 14 residues. The ends were cut back, 2 bases at V and 2 bases at J, with 10 bases in the middle. Germline V gene lookup returns CDR1 MNHEY and CDR2 SVGEGT. CDR3 sequence: CASSYGGGTYEQYF. The CDR3 bases are TGTGCCAGCAGTTACGGGGGTGGGACCTACGAGCAGTACTTC.

This clonotype has a count of ten or more. The chain joins TRBV11-2 to TRBJ1-1; D is possibly TRBD1 (6 bases). Germline lookup yields CDR1 SGHAT and CDR2 FQNNGV. The V end was cut by 2 bases, the J end by 4 bases, with 17 bases between. This CDR3 spans 16 amino acids. CDR3 amino acids: CASSLWRQAWSTEAFF. CDR3 bases: TGTGCCAGCAGCTTATGGAGACAGGCGTGGAGCACTGAAGCTTTCTTT.